Listed here are 20 T cell receptor beta chains from one sample, sequenced in a study of molecular identifiers for immune sequencing clone quantification. From the PCR reads, TCRdb called clonotypes with MiXCR, one entry per CDR3 protein. The sample lists about 500,000 distinct CDR3 sequences, around a fifth seen once, with around 0.84% in the top ten. Sequencing was done on a sample of naive CD8+ T cells from blood, with Jurkat cell RNA spiked in. The subset: FACS-sorted CD8+CD4-CCR7+CD45RA+ naive T cells. Every receptor here comes from a human donor in good health. Some libraries in this study had Jurkat cell RNA spiked in.

The rearrangement joins TRBV4-3 to TRBJ2-7; the D gene is possibly TRBD2 (5 bases). V was trimmed by 0 bases and J by 2 bases, leaving 11 bases between them. The CDR3 runs 15 residues. Per the germline V gene, CDR1 is LGHNA and CDR2 is YSLEER. The CDR3 reads CASSQDSGLAYEQYF. CDR3 sequence (DNA): TGCGCCAGCAGCCAAGATTCTGGACTGGCCTACGAGCAGTACTTC.

This clonotype appeared many times. This chain connects TRBV7-6 to TRBJ1-5; weak D call: TRBD1 (5 bases). The germline gives CDR1 SGHVS, CDR2 FNYEAQ. V gave up 5 bases and J gave up 3 bases, with 14 bases separating them. CDR3 size: 15 residues. In DNA, the CDR3 is TGTGCCAGCAGCCCCCGGGGGGGGATCAATCAGCCCCAGCATTTT. This gives the protein CASSPRGGINQPQHF.

There are many counts of this clonotype. V and J are TRBV30 and TRBJ1-1; TRBD1 is a possible D gene (5 bases). V was trimmed by 7 bases and J by 2 bases, leaving 11 bases between them. This CDR3 has 12 residues. In germline, CDR1 is GTSNPN, CDR2 SVGIG (reference sequence). This chain's CDR3 is CAFGRANTEAFF. In DNA form, the CDR3 reads TGTGCCTTCGGCAGGGCTAACACTGAAGCTTTCTTT.

The rearrangement links TRBV2 to TRBJ1-1; D call uncertain. V was cut by 4 bases and J by 0 bases, with 15 bases left in between. The CDR3 sequence is 16 residues long. Germline CDR1 is SNHLY and CDR2 is FYNNEI. This chain's CDR3 is CASSATDHGMNTEAFF. The CDR3 region has the DNA TGTGCCAGCAGTGCCACGGATCATGGCATGAACACTGAAGCTTTCTTT. The whole variable domain, filled in from reference TRBV2 and TRBJ1-1, reads EPEVTQTPSHQVTQMGQEVILRCVPISNHLYFYWYRQILGQKVEFLVSFYNNEISEKSEIFDDQFSVERPDGSNFTLKIRSTKLEDSAMYFCASSATDHGMNTEAFFGQGTRLTVV.

The rearrangement uses TRBV20-1 and TRBJ2-2, with D perhaps TRBD1 (6 bases). Germline CDR1 DFQATT, CDR2 SNEGSKA (reference sequence). The CDR3 extends over 13 amino acids. Between the trimmed V and J ends, which lost 6 bases and 2 bases, there was a span of 10 bases. The CDR3 loop reads CSAQTGNTGELFF. Written as DNA, the CDR3 is TGCAGTGCCCAGACAGGAAACACCGGGGAGCTGTTTTTT.

This chain links TRBV20-1 with TRBJ2-7, with TRBD1 as a possible D gene (6 bases). Germline V gene data show CDR1 as DFQATT and CDR2 as SNEGSKA (reference sequence). This CDR3 comprises 17 residues. Trimming shortened V by 0 bases and J by 1 base, and 19 bases separated the two germline ends. The CDR3: CSARDEIGGIDSYEQYF. The CDR3 bases are TGCAGTGCTAGAGATGAGATAGGGGGTATCGATTCCTACGAGCAGTACTTC.

This clonotype was detected many times. This chain links TRBV7-2 with TRBJ2-1, with D hard to call. Germline V gene lookup returns CDR1 SGHTA and CDR2 FQGNSA. This CDR3 comprises 13 residues. V lost 0 bases and J lost 6, with 6 bases in between. As DNA, the CDR3 is TGTGCCAGCAGCTTAGCGCTTGGCAATGAGCAGTTCTTC. Translating it yields CASSLALGNEQFF.

The CDR3: CASSYSEIGDGRQETQYF. CDR3 bases: TGTGCCAGCAGTTACTCGGAAATCGGGGACGGTCGACAAGAGACCCAGTACTTC. This sequence joins TRBV6-2 or TRBV6-3 and TRBJ2-5; possibly TRBD1 or TRBD2 for D (5 bases each). The length of the CDR3 is 18 residues. The V end was cut by 0 bases, the J end by 2 bases, with 19 bases between. The germline V gene encodes CDR1 MNHEY and CDR2 SVGEGT.

A remark on this clonotype: Possible read error: a much larger clone is one base away. The chain couples TRBV7-9 to TRBJ2-3; 7 bases line up with TRBD2. The CDR3 is made up of 15 amino acids. CDR1 is SEHNR and CDR2 is FQNEAQ in the germline V gene (reference sequence). CDR3 nucleotide sequence: TGTGCCAGCAGCCCTAGCGGTTCTAGCACAGATACGCAGGATTTT. This translates into CASSPSGSSTDTQDF.

The chain links TRBV27 to TRBJ2-7; the match to TRBD2 covers 9 bases. This CDR3 contains 14 residues. Losses at the gene ends were 8 bases for V and 6 bases for J; bases not matched to a gene: 11. Germline loops: CDR1 MNHEY, CDR2 SMNVEV (reference sequence). CDR3 sequence (DNA): TGTGCCAGCGGATCCGGACTAGCGCGCACCGAGCAGTACTTC. Translating it yields CASGSGLARTEQYF.

Note on this clonotype: A read error may produce the germline difference seen at one junction end. The chain joins TRBV7-9 to TRBJ2-4, with D possibly TRBD1 on 5 matching bases. CDR1 and CDR2 from the germline V gene are SEHNR and FQNEAQ (reference sequence). The CDR3 length is 12 residues. The CDR3 reads CASSLGTSIQHF. DNA of the CDR3: TGTGCCAGCAGCTTAGGGACAAGCATTCAGCACTTC.

This clonotype was found a few times. The chain combines TRBV4-2 with TRBJ1-4; weak D call: TRBD1 (6 bases). Trimming took off 3 bases at V and 3 bases at J, with 14 bases between the two ends. The length of the CDR3 is 16 residues. Germline V CDR1 and CDR2: LGHNA, YNFKEQ. The CDR3 DNA is TGTGCCAGCAGCCAGGTGGACAGTGCAGCTAATGAAAAACTGTTTTTT. Its protein product is CASSQVDSAANEKLFF.

As to this clonotype: A much larger clone sits a single nucleotide away, making a read error possible. This chain uses TRBV3-1 with TRBJ1-5, with a weak D call TRBD1 (5 bases). Germline CDR1 and CDR2: LGHDT and YNNKEL (reference sequence). The CDR3 spans 15 residues. Trimming shortened V by 4 bases and J by 2 bases, and 12 bases separated the two germline ends. This CDR3 is CASSRGDFGNQPQHF. CDR3 DNA sequence: TGTGCCAGCAGCCGGGGGGACTTTGGCAATCAGCCCCAGCATTTT.

This clonotype has a handful of counts. CDR3 residues: CASSFFSGRESSYEQYF. The CDR3 DNA sequence: TGTGCCAGCAGCTTTTTTAGCGGGAGGGAGAGCTCCTACGAGCAGTACTTC. The genes are TRBV7-6 and TRBJ2-7; TRBD2 agrees at 11 bases. V lost 3 bases to trimming and J lost 0 bases; unmatched junction nucleotides: 7. Germline loops: CDR1 SGHVS, CDR2 FNYEAQ. This CDR3 spans 17 amino acids.

This clonotype came up a few times. The CDR3 coding sequence is TGTGCCAGTAGTATTGAAAGCGAGCAGTACTTC. Its translation is CASSIESEQYF. The chain has TRBV19 and TRBJ2-7; D is unresolved. The ends were cut back, 3 bases at V and 6 bases at J, with 6 bases in the middle. This CDR3 has 11 residues. Germline V gives CDR1 LNHDA, CDR2 SQIVND (reference sequence). Variable domain in full (rest from reference TRBV19 and TRBJ2-7): DGGITQSPKYLFRKEGQNVTLSCEQNLNHDAMYWYRQDPGQGLRLIYYSQIVNDFQKGDIAEGYSVSREKKESFPLTVTSAQKNPTAFYLCASSIESEQYFGPGTRLTVT.

This clonotype was seen ten or more times. The rearrangement joins TRBV7-9 to TRBJ1-4, with 8 bases lining up with TRBD1. This CDR3 spans 16 amino acids. CDR1 is SEHNR and CDR2 is FQNEAQ in the germline V gene (reference sequence). Trimming removed 4 bases from V and 7 bases from J; junction bases left unmatched: 11. Here the CDR3 DNA reads TGTGCCAGCAGCTCAGCATCAGGGGGCTTCGGTGAAAAACTGTTTTTT. Translation gives CASSSASGGFGEKLFF.

Many counts were recorded for this clonotype. V is TRBV7-9 and J is TRBJ2-3; 7 nucleotides align to TRBD2. The V segment lost 5 bases and the J segment 4 bases; nucleotides outside the gene matches: 6. Germline-derived CDR1 and CDR2 are SEHNR and FQNEAQ (reference sequence). The CDR3 totals 14 residues. CDR3 region: CASSGTMGADTQYF. CDR3 DNA sequence: TGTGCCAGCAGCGGGACTATGGGTGCAGATACGCAGTATTTT.

This clonotype was seen ten or more times. This chain's CDR3 is CASSQDWDTSTEAFF. The DNA for the CDR3 is TGCGCCAGCAGCCAAGATTGGGATACAAGCACTGAAGCTTTCTTT. V and J are TRBV4-3 and TRBJ1-1; D remains unclear. Germline values: CDR1 LGHNA, CDR2 YSLEER. This CDR3 spans 15 amino acids. Trimming pared 0 bases from V and 4 bases from J, leaving 12 bases between.

This clonotype was observed a handful of times. The chain combines TRBV12-3 or TRBV12-4 with TRBJ2-1, with 10 nucleotides matching TRBD2. V lost 7 bases and J lost 8; bases outside the gene matches: 20. The CDR3 consists of 18 residues. In DNA form, the CDR3 reads TGTGCCAGCACAGAGCGGGGGGGGTTTGTTATTGGAACGGATGAGCAGTTCTTC. It yields the protein CASTERGGFVIGTDEQFF.

The CDR3 DNA sequence: TGTGCCAGCAGGTTCCCTTGGACAGGTGCGGGCACCGGGGAGCTGTTTTTT. It encodes CASRFPWTGAGTGELFF. The V call is TRBV28, the J call TRBJ2-2, with TRBD1 matching over 7 bases. This CDR3 comprises 17 residues. With 6 bases clipped from V and 4 bases from J, the junction kept 14 bases outside the gene matches. Germline CDR1 is MDHEN and CDR2 is SYDVKM.